Following are 21 T cell receptor beta chains from one sample sequenced in a study of OX40 agonist ivuxolimab in advanced cancers. Clones were read by immunoSEQ multiplex PCR, and TCRdb kept only the in-frame ones, dropping some. The sample gives 90,000 or so clones, 89% of which show up once; about 0.31% is in the top ten. The sample here was CD4+ or CD8+ T cells sorted from blood, taken in a trial of the OX40 agonist ivuxolimab. These receptors all stem from an adult with an advanced solid tumor such as melanoma, head and neck, liver or kidney cancer.

This chain links TRBV7-2 with TRBJ1-1; 7 bases match TRBD1. The CDR3 has 16 residues. Germline V gives CDR1 SGHTA, CDR2 FQGNSA. Trimming removed 0 bases from V and 0 bases from J; junction bases left unmatched: 4. The CDR3 DNA reads as TGTGCCAGCAGCTTAGCTCGGGACAGATTGAACACTGAAGCTTTCTTT. Protein sequence: CASSLARDRLNTEAFF.

The chain is built from TRBV2 and TRBJ1-2; no clear D. Germline V CDR1 and CDR2: SNHLY, FYNNEI. V gave up 2 bases and J gave up 6 bases, with 13 bases separating them. The CDR3 extends over 14 amino acids. The CDR3 loop reads CASSERVRGNGYTF. The CDR3 DNA is TGTGCCAGCAGTGAACGGGTTCGGGGTAATGGCTACACCTTC.

V gene TRBV19 combines with J gene TRBJ2-1, with D perhaps TRBD1 (5 bases). CDR1 and CDR2 (germline): LNHDA, SQIVND (reference sequence). The V gene lost 7 bases and the J gene lost 0 bases, with 19 bases spanning the gap. The CDR3 is 17 amino acids. The CDR3: CASTSAPPGNSYNEQFF. The CDR3 DNA reads TGTGCCAGTACCTCTGCCCCGCCAGGGAACTCCTACAATGAGCAGTTCTTC.

This chain joins TRBV6-1 and TRBJ1-5; possibly TRBD1 for D (6 bases). Germline V gives CDR1 MNHNS, CDR2 SASEGT. The CDR3 has 14 amino acids. With 5 bases removed from V and 1 base from J, the gap between germline ends came to 9 bases. The CDR3 protein is CASSLGQSNQPQHF. The CDR3 coding sequence is TGTGCCAGCAGTCTCGGACAGAGCAATCAGCCCCAGCATTTT.

The rearrangement links TRBV7-9 to TRBJ2-3; D is ambiguous. This CDR3 is built from 16 residues. CDR1 and CDR2 (germline): SEHNR, FQNEAQ (reference sequence). Trimming took off 2 bases at V and 0 bases at J, with 12 bases between the two ends. CDR3 amino acids: CASSLLVTTSTDTQYF. Here the CDR3 DNA reads TGTGCCAGCAGCTTATTAGTCACAACTAGCACAGATACGCAGTATTTT.

The J gene is TRBJ2-7, the V gene TRBV5-1; 15 bases match TRBD2. Germline lookup yields CDR1 SGHRS and CDR2 YFSETQ. The CDR3 totals 18 residues. V was pared by 4 bases and J by 4 bases, with 12 bases of the junction left unmatched. The CDR3 DNA follows: TGCGCCAGCAGCCTCGGACTAGCGGGGGGGCAATACGCATACGAGCAGTACTTC. Protein product: CASSLGLAGGQYAYEQYF.

This clone was detected only once. The rearrangement uses TRBV7-3 and TRBJ2-1, with 10 bases fitting TRBD2. From germline, CDR1 is SGHTA and CDR2 FQGTGA. The V gene end was trimmed by 4 bases and the J gene end by 6 bases; junction bases not matched to a gene: 9. The CDR3 is 16 residues long. CDR3 region: CASSSISSGGSNEQFF. In DNA form, the CDR3 reads TGTGCCAGCAGCTCCATCTCTAGCGGGGGTAGCAATGAGCAGTTCTTC.

This chain connects TRBV6-6 to TRBJ1-5; no definite D call. The CDR3 sequence is 14 residues long. Trimming cost V 2 bases and J 3 bases, with 8 bases left between them. Germline V CDR1 and CDR2: MNHNY, SVGAGI (reference sequence). The CDR3 spells CASSYRGSNQPQHF. CDR3 coding DNA: TGTGCCAGCAGTTACCGAGGTTCCAATCAGCCCCAGCATTTT.

The sample holds one count of this clone. The CDR3 reads CASSIPPGQSTNYGYTF. The CDR3 nucleotides read TGTGCCAGTAGTATCCCTCCGGGACAGTCGACTAACTATGGCTACACCTTC. The rearrangement links TRBV19 to TRBJ1-2; 7 positions agree with TRBD1. J gave up 0 bases and V 3 bases, and 10 bases lay outside the gene matches. The germline V gene has CDR1 LNHDA and CDR2 SQIVND (reference sequence). The CDR3 extends over 17 amino acids. Filled out from reference TRBV19 and TRBJ1-2, the complete variable domain reads DGGITQSPKYLFRKEGQNVTLSCEQNLNHDAMYWYRQDPGQGLRLIYYSQIVNDFQKGDIAEGYSVSREKKESFPLTVTSAQKNPTAFYLCASSIPPGQSTNYGYTFGSGTRLTVV.

The chain is built from TRBV19 and TRBJ2-3; TRBD2 agrees at 8 bases. Per germline, CDR1 LNHDA and CDR2 SQIVND (reference sequence). The CDR3 length is 17 residues. Trimming removed 3 bases from V and 0 bases from J; junction bases left unmatched: 8. CDR3 in DNA: TGTGCCAGTAGTATGGGTTGGGCTAGCGGGAGCACAGATACGCAGTATTTT. Its protein product is CASSMGWASGSTDTQYF.

CDR3 coding DNA: TGCGCCAGCAGCTTGCTTCGGCCCCGAGGGTCCTACGAGCAGTACTTC. It is translated as CASSLLRPRGSYEQYF. The chain has TRBV5-1 and TRBJ2-7, with D tentatively TRBD2 (5 bases). Germline V lookup: CDR1 SGHRS, CDR2 YFSETQ. The CDR3 length is 16 residues. Between the trimmed V and J ends, which lost 1 base and 1 base, there was a span of 15 bases.

The chain combines TRBV5-8 with TRBJ1-1; perhaps TRBD1 as D (5 bases). V was clipped by 5 bases and J by 0 bases, with 11 bases between them. The CDR3 covers 14 residues. Germline V CDR1 and CDR2: SGHTS, YDEGEE. This CDR3 is CASRRQLMNTEAFF. The CDR3 DNA sequence: TGTGCCAGCAGGAGACAGCTTATGAACACTGAAGCTTTCTTT.

There are a few counts of this clone. This sample includes further DNA sequences coding for the same CDR3. The rearrangement joins TRBV30 to TRBJ2-5, with D unclear. Germline CDR1 reads GTSNPN; CDR2 reads SVGIG (reference sequence). CDR3 size: 11 residues. Deletions cut 0 bases from V and 4 bases from J, with 3 bases between. The CDR3 DNA is TGTGCCTGGAGTGTAGGAGAGACCCAGTACTTC. It encodes CAWSVGETQYF.

The CDR3 reads CASSLGTLGDTIYF. The CDR3 DNA follows: TGTGCCAGCAGCTTGGGGACCCTCGGGGACACCATATATTTT. The rearrangement uses TRBV11-3 and TRBJ1-3, with D possibly matching TRBD1 (5 bases). V lost 3 bases, J lost 8 bases, and 14 bases lay in between. CDR3 length equals 14 residues. Per the germline V gene, CDR1 is SGHNT and CDR2 is YENEEA.

The V and J genes are TRBV10-3 and TRBJ1-1; no firm D call. CDR3 length: 14 residues. V lost 7 bases, J lost 1 base, and 13 bases lay in between. The germline CDR1 and CDR2 sequences are ENHRY and SYGVKD. This chain's CDR3 is CAIKGVLGNTEAFF. CDR3 coding DNA: TGTGCCATCAAAGGAGTCCTGGGGAACACTGAAGCTTTCTTT.

Worth noting for this clone: At one end the junction does not follow the germline gene, possibly because of a read error. The V and J genes are TRBV7-7 and TRBJ2-2; D unclear. Germline CDR1 SSHAT, CDR2 FNYEAQ (reference sequence). This CDR3 comprises 15 residues. The CDR3, as DNA: TGTGCTAGCAGCCAAAACGCAAGGGTCCCCGGGGAGCTGTTTTTT. It codes for CASSQNARVPGELFF. The full variable domain, with the rest looked up from reference TRBV7-7 and TRBJ2-2, is GAGVSQSPRYKVTKRGQDVTLRCDPISSHATLYWYQQALGQGPEFLTYFNYEAQPDKSGLPSDRFSAERPEGSISTLTIQRTEQRDSAMYRCASSQNARVPGELFFGEGSRLTVL.

The genes are TRBV7-2 and TRBJ1-5; D unresolved. Looked up from germline, CDR1 is SGHTA and CDR2 is FQGNSA. The CDR3 is 13 residues long. The ends were cut back, 1 base at V and 4 bases at J, with 5 bases in the middle. As DNA, the CDR3 is TGTGCCAGCAGCTTAGGGCAGAATCAGCCCCAGCATTTT. Protein product: CASSLGQNQPQHF.

This clone was seen once. The J gene is TRBJ1-2, the V gene TRBV10-3; 7 bases align to TRBD1. This CDR3 contains 16 residues. J lost 4 bases, V lost 3 bases, and 11 bases had no gene match. Germline loops: CDR1 ENHRY, CDR2 SYGVKD. CDR3 bases: TGTGCCATCAGTGATTTCCTTGGGCAGGGGGGCTATGGCTACACCTTC. Protein product: CAISDFLGQGGYGYTF.

The chain employs TRBV29-1 and TRBJ1-1; D may be TRBD1 (5 bases). CDR3 length: 13 amino acids. Germline lookup yields CDR1 SQVTM and CDR2 ANQGSEA. V was cut by 5 bases and J by 3 bases, with 13 bases left in between. The CDR3 DNA reads TGCAGCGTTCGTACGTCGGGGGACACTGAAGCTTTCTTT. Amino acids: CSVRTSGDTEAFF.

The J gene is TRBJ1-6, the V gene TRBV28, with D perhaps TRBD1 (5 bases). The CDR3 covers 16 residues. V lost 2 bases and J 8 bases, leaving 16 bases between the germline ends. Looked up from germline, CDR1 is MDHEN and CDR2 is SYDVKM. The DNA of the CDR3 is TGTGCCAGCAGTTTAATCTTCGGGCAGGGTTATTCACCCCTCCACTTT. This translates into CASSLIFGQGYSPLHF.

This chain connects TRBV7-8 to TRBJ2-7; D may correspond to TRBD1 or TRBD2 (5 bases each). Germline V gene lookup returns CDR1 SGHVS and CDR2 FQNEAQ. The length of the CDR3 is 14 residues. Between the trimmed V and J ends, which lost 1 base and 3 bases, there was a span of 10 bases. The CDR3: CASSLGGDLYEQYF. The CDR3 DNA reads TGTGCCAGCAGCTTAGGTGGGGACCTCTACGAGCAGTACTTC.